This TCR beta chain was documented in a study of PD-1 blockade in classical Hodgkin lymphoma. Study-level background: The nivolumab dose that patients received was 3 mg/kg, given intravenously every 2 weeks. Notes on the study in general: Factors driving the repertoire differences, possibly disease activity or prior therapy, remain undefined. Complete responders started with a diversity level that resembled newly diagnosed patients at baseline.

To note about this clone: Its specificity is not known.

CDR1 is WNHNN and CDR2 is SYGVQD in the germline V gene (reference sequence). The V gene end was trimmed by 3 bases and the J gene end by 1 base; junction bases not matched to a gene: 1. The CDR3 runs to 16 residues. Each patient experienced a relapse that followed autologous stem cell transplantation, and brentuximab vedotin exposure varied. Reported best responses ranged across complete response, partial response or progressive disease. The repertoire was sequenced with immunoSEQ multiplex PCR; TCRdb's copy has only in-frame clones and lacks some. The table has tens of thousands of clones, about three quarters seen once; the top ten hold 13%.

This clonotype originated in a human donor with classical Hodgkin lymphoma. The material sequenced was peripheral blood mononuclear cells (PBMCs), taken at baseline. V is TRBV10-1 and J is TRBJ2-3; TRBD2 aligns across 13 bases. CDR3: CASSDGLAGGTDTQYF. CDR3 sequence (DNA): TGCGCCAGCAGTGACGGACTAGCGGGGGGCACAGATACGCAGTATTTT.